These 5 T cell receptor beta chains share one sample of origin, sequenced in a study of blood T cell repertoires in COVID-19. The method was immunoSEQ multiplex PCR; TCRdb's version includes in-frame clones alone and lacks a portion of them. The sample lists 200,000 to 250,000 clones, about 86% occurring once. The specimen sequenced was peripheral blood. These receptors originate from a man aged 50 to 60 with active or convalescent COVID-19.

A word on this clone: Germline is not matched at one junction end, which may reflect a read error. CDR3 sequence reads: CASREDRSSYEQYF. The CDR3 coding sequence is TGTGCCAGCAGGGAAGACAGGAGCTCCTACGAGCAGTACTTC. This chain connects TRBV2 to TRBJ2-7, with a tentative D call TRBD1 (6 bases). This CDR3 spans 14 amino acids. CDR1 SNHLY and CDR2 FYNNEI come from the germline V gene.

This clone was recorded once. The rearrangement joins TRBV30 to TRBJ1-1; 10 nucleotides agree with TRBD1. The CDR3 spans 15 residues. Germline trimming cut 3 bases from V and 2 bases from J; bases unmatched to any gene: 6. Germline assignment: CDR1 GTSNPN and CDR2 SVGIG (reference sequence). The CDR3 nucleotides read TGTGCCTGGAGGATACGGGACAGGGGAAACACTGAAGCTTTCTTT. This sequence encodes CAWRIRDRGNTEAFF.

The chain links TRBV7-9 to TRBJ2-1, with TRBD2 identical over 7 bases. Trimming removed 5 bases from V and 0 bases from J; junction bases left unmatched: 7. From germline, CDR1 is SEHNR and CDR2 FQNEAQ (reference sequence). The length of the CDR3 is 16 residues. CDR3 sequence reads: CASSGHSGDSYNEQFF. The CDR3 nucleotides read TGTGCCAGCAGCGGCCACAGCGGGGACTCCTACAATGAGCAGTTCTTC.

The rearrangement links TRBV28 to TRBJ2-3; the D is unclear. The CDR3 sequence is 14 residues long. The V and J ends lost 1 base and 10 bases respectively, with 15 bases between them. Per the germline V gene, CDR1 is MDHEN and CDR2 is SYDVKM. The CDR3: CASSLSAAQMAQYF. CDR3 nucleotide sequence: TGTGCCAGCAGTTTATCCGCGGCGCAGATGGCGCAGTATTTT.

The rearrangement links TRBV5-1 to TRBJ1-2; D perhaps matches TRBD1 (5 bases). V lost 0 bases, J lost 7 bases, and 13 bases lay in between. Germline V lookup: CDR1 SGHRS, CDR2 YFSETQ. The CDR3 has 14 amino acids. CDR3: CASSLEAGGGGYTF. The CDR3 coding sequence is TGCGCCAGCAGCTTGGAGGCAGGCGGGGGTGGCTACACCTTC.